Given below is one T cell receptor beta chain in context. This sample was included in a study of cytomegalovirus exposure and HLA in healthy donors. This CDR3 comprises 16 residues. Between the trimmed V and J ends, which lost 1 base and 1 base, there was a span of 12 bases. The germline V gene encodes CDR1 SGHTA and CDR2 FQGNSA. Researchers ran the PCR with 60 Vbeta and 13 Jbeta primers. Measured with immunoSEQ multiplex PCR; TCRdb has only the in-frame clones, and not every one. The table records 200,000 or so clones, around 79% of them present only once. The specimen sequenced was PBMCs. The clonotype was recovered from a male donor in good health and CMV-seropositive. The rearrangement uses TRBV7-2 and TRBJ2-3, with D tentatively TRBD2 (6 bases). In nucleotides, the CDR3 is TGTGCCAGCAGCTTAGTGGAGGGACCCGGCACAGATACGCAGTATTTT. Translating gives CASSLVEGPGTDTQYF.